The 15 T cell receptor beta chains reported below all come from one sample, sequenced in a study of cytomegalovirus exposure and HLA in healthy donors. Researchers ran the PCR with 60 Vbeta and 13 Jbeta primers. Method: immunoSEQ multiplex PCR; TCRdb's copy keeps in-frame clones and lacks some. The data show roughly 190,000 clones, around four fifths seen once. The sequenced sample was PBMCs. The origin of the receptors is a middle-aged man in good health and CMV-seropositive.

A single count supports this clone. The rearrangement uses TRBV5-4 and TRBJ1-1; 8 bases match TRBD1. The V gene's germline CDR1 is SGHNT and CDR2 YYREEE (reference sequence). The trim removed 4 bases at V and 3 bases at J, leaving 14 bases unmatched. The CDR3 consists of 17 residues. The CDR3 DNA reads as TGTGCCAGCAGCCGTGGACCGGGGACAGGAGGGTACACTGAAGCTTTCTTT. Residues: CASSRGPGTGGYTEAFF. The whole variable domain, remainder taken from reference TRBV5-4 and TRBJ1-1, is ETGVTQSPTHLIKTRGQQVTLRCSSQSGHNTVSWYQQALGQGPQFIFQYYREEENGRGNFPPRFSGLQFPNYSSELNVNALELDDSALYLCASSRGPGTGGYTEAFFGQGTRLTVV.

V is TRBV7-3 and J is TRBJ1-2; 7 bases agree with TRBD1. Trimming cost V 1 base and J 8 bases; bases outside gene matches: 13. The CDR3 is 16 amino acids. Germline V gives CDR1 SGHTA, CDR2 FQGTGA. The CDR3 here is CASSLIGGRGSEGYTF. The CDR3 bases are TGTGCCAGCAGCTTAATCGGTGGCAGGGGGTCCGAAGGCTACACCTTC.

This clone was counted a few times. The V call is TRBV5-6, the J call TRBJ1-1, with 8 positions matching TRBD1. CDR1 is SGHDT, CDR2 YYEEEE, per germline. J was trimmed by 1 base and V by 3 bases; bases with no gene match: 2. CDR3 length: 14 residues. CDR3 DNA sequence: TGTGCCAGCAGCTGGGGACAGGAGAACACTGAAGCTTTCTTT. Translating it yields CASSWGQENTEAFF. The variable domain in full, completed from reference TRBV5-6 and TRBJ1-1, reads DAGVTQSPTHLIKTRGQQVTLRCSPKSGHDTVSWYQQALGQGPQFIFQYYEEEERQRGNFPDRFSGHQFPNYSSELNVNALLLGDSALYLCASSWGQENTEAFFGQGTRLTVV.

The J gene is TRBJ2-7, the V gene TRBV21-1; TRBD1, the table's D call, was not compared with the DNA. TRBV21-1 is a pseudogene locus. The CDR3 contains 13 residues. Written as DNA, the CDR3 is TGTGCCAGCAGCACGGGACAGCGGGCCGAGCAGTACTTC. This encodes CASSTGQRAEQYF.

The rearrangement links TRBV5-4 to TRBJ2-5; D is perhaps TRBD1 (6 bases). The CDR3 sequence is 14 residues long. The germline CDR1 and CDR2 sequences are SGHNT and YYREEE (reference sequence). Trimming took off 4 bases at V and 1 base at J, with 11 bases between the two ends. CDR3 bases: TGTGCCAGCAGCACACAGGGAGTCCAAGAGACCCAGTACTTC. This gives the protein CASSTQGVQETQYF. The whole variable domain, filled in from reference TRBV5-4 and TRBJ2-5, reads ETGVTQSPTHLIKTRGQQVTLRCSSQSGHNTVSWYQQALGQGPQFIFQYYREEENGRGNFPPRFSGLQFPNYSSELNVNALELDDSALYLCASSTQGVQETQYFGPGTRLLVL.

The rearrangement uses TRBV5-4 and TRBJ1-3; 7 bases align to TRBD1. Germline V gene data show CDR1 as SGHNT and CDR2 as YYREEE (reference sequence). There are 14 residues in the CDR3. Trimming removed 3 bases from V and 4 bases from J; junction bases left unmatched: 4. In DNA form, the CDR3 reads TGTGCCAGCAGCTCCAGGGGGAAAGGAAACACCATATATTTT. Its translation: CASSSRGKGNTIYF.

This clone was picked up a small number of times. The chain carries TRBV28 and TRBJ1-1, with a tentative D call TRBD1 (5 bases). This CDR3 spans 14 amino acids. Between the trimmed V and J ends, which lost 5 bases and 1 base, there was a span of 11 bases. CDR1 MDHEN and CDR2 SYDVKM come from the germline V gene. Written as DNA, the CDR3 is TGTGCCAGCAGTAAGAATCAGGGGAACACTGAAGCTTTCTTT. This codes for CASSKNQGNTEAFF.

The rearrangement links TRBV7-9 to TRBJ2-7; 13 nucleotides line up with TRBD2. J gave up 12 bases and V 5 bases, and 7 bases lay outside the gene matches. Germline V gene lookup returns CDR1 SEHNR and CDR2 FQNEAQ (reference sequence). This CDR3 contains 13 residues. In DNA form, the CDR3 reads TGTGCCAGCAGCCAACTAGCGGGAGGGCCTGGGTACTTC. Protein product: CASSQLAGGPGYF. Based on the CDR3 plus reference TRBV7-9 and TRBJ2-7, the full variable domain is DTGVSQNPRHKITKRGQNVTFRCDPISEHNRLYWYRQTLGQGPEFLTYFQNEAQLEKSRLLSDRFSAERPKGSFSTLEIQRTEQGDSAMYLCASSQLAGGPGYFGPGTRLTVT.

The CDR3 coding sequence is TGTCCCGGCGGCGGCTACACCTTC. This sequence encodes CPGGGYTF. V is TRBV7-2 and J is TRBJ1-2, with D hard to call. This CDR3 has 8 residues. CDR1 SGHTA and CDR2 FQGNSA come from the germline V gene.

The rearrangement joins TRBV11-1 to TRBJ2-7, with 7 positions matching TRBD2. V lost 4 bases and J lost 0; bases outside the gene matches: 6. This CDR3 is 15 amino acids long. Germline V gives CDR1 SGHAT, CDR2 FQDESV (reference sequence). This CDR3 is CASSWTRGSSYEQYF. The DNA of the CDR3 is TGTGCCAGCAGCTGGACTAGAGGGAGCTCCTACGAGCAGTACTTC.

The genes are TRBV7-9 and TRBJ1-2, with D possibly TRBD1 on 6 matching bases. The germline CDR1 and CDR2 sequences are SEHNR and FQNEAQ (reference sequence). V was cut by 3 bases and J by 1 base, with 15 bases left in between. The CDR3 runs to 16 residues. The DNA for the CDR3 is TGTGCCAGCAGCTTCAGCAGGACAGCGAATAACTATGGCTACACCTTC. Translating it yields CASSFSRTANNYGYTF.

The table lists this clone with a few counts. The chain combines TRBV9 with TRBJ2-7, with D possibly being TRBD1 (7 bases). Germline CDR1 SGDLS, CDR2 YYNGEE. This CDR3 is built from 17 residues. V lost 0 bases and J lost 1, with 17 bases in between. The CDR3 is CASSVAGGGPLSYEQYF. In nucleotides, the CDR3 is TGTGCCAGCAGCGTAGCTGGAGGGGGCCCCCTGTCCTACGAGCAGTACTTC.

This sequence joins TRBV6-5 and TRBJ1-2; a weak D match, TRBD1 (5 bases). CDR3 length: 13 amino acids. Germline loops: CDR1 MNHEY, CDR2 SVGAGI. V was cut by 5 bases and J by 2 bases, with 9 bases left in between. CDR3 nucleotide sequence: TGTGCCAGCAGTCGGGGGGGAAACTATGGCTACACCTTC. Translation: CASSRGGNYGYTF.

This clone showed up just once. The rearrangement links TRBV15 to TRBJ2-1; 12 positions agree with TRBD2. Germline CDR1 reads LNHNV; CDR2 reads YYDKDF (reference sequence). The CDR3 runs to 15 residues. Losses at the gene ends were 5 bases for V and 4 bases for J; bases not matched to a gene: 3. CDR3 in amino acids: CATSGGLAGYNEQFF. CDR3 DNA: TGTGCCACCAGCGGAGGACTAGCGGGATACAATGAGCAGTTCTTC.

The DNA for the CDR3 is TGTGCCAGCAGCCAGCCCCCGGGGAACACTGAAGCTTTCTTT. It is translated as CASSQPPGNTEAFF. This chain joins TRBV4-2 and TRBJ1-1; D is unresolved. From germline, CDR1 is LGHNA and CDR2 YNFKEQ. This CDR3 comprises 14 residues. Trimming removed 3 bases at V and 1 base at J, with 9 bases between.